This T cell receptor (beta chain) was identified in a study of cytomegalovirus exposure and HLA in healthy donors. On the study more broadly: A data release that came early held tens of millions of unique TCRs from HLA-typed donors. Broader study findings: Immune exposure information comprised only CMV serostatus. Presence/absence analyses took donor sequencing depth as roughly uniform. According to reports, the classifier identified cytomegalovirus status with high specificity and sensitivity.

In the PCR, 60 Vbeta and 13 Jbeta primers were used. The table came from immunoSEQ multiplex PCR; TCRdb's copy has only in-frame clones and leaves some out. The table has around 110,000 clones, approximately 81% seen once. On this clone: Its antigen is currently unknown.

CDR3 size: 15 residues. V was trimmed by 1 base and J by 5 bases, leaving 12 bases between them. CDR1 is MDHEN and CDR2 is SYDVKM in the germline V gene. The chain recombines TRBV28 with TRBJ2-4, with D possibly TRBD2 on 7 matching bases. Sequences were obtained from PBMCs. The clonotype originates from a woman aged 30 to 39 in good health and CMV-seronegative. The CDR3 loop reads CASSLFGGGENIQYF. DNA of the CDR3: TGTGCCAGCAGTTTATTTGGAGGGGGGGAAAACATTCAGTACTTC.